This TCR beta chain came from a study of T cell clonotyping in hematopoietic cell transplantation. TCRdb's copy holds only in-frame clones and misses some; the assay was immunoSEQ multiplex PCR. The sample holds about 69,000 clones, 94% seen once. The CDR3 sequence is 15 residues long. The V gene's germline CDR1 is SGHDT and CDR2 YYEEEE. The V gene end was trimmed by 0 bases and the J gene end by 14 bases; junction bases not matched to a gene: 14. The material sequenced was peripheral blood mononuclear cells. This sequence originates from a man aged 45 to 65 in good health. Some clones in this sample may be carry-over from other donors' samples. The chain joins TRBV5-6 to TRBJ2-1; 7 bases align to TRBD1. The CDR3 loop reads CASSLAGAGGWAEFF. The DNA of the CDR3 is TGTGCCAGCAGCTTGGCCGGGGCAGGGGGATGGGCTGAGTTCTTC.